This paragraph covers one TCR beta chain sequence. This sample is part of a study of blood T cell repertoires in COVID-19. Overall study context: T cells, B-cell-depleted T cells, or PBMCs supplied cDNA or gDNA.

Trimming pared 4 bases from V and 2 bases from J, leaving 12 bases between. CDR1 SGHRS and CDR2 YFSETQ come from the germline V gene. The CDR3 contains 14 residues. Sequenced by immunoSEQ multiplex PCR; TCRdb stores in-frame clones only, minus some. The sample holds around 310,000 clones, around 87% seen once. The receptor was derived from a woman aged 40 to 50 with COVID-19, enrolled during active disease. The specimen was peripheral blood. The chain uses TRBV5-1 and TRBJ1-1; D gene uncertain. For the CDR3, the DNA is TGCGCCAGCAGCCAAAAAGAACAAAACACTGAAGCTTTCTTT. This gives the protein CASSQKEQNTEAFF.